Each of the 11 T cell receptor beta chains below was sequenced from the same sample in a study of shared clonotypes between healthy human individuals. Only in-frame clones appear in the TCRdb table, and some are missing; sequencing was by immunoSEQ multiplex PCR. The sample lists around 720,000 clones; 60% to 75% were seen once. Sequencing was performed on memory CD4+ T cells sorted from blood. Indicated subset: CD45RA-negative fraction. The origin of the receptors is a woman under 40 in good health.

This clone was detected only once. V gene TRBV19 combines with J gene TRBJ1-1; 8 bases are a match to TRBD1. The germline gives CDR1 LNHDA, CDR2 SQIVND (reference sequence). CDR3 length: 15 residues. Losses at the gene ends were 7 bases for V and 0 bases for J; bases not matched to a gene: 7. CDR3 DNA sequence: TGTGCCAGTACCGCTCCGGACAGGGTGAACACTGAAGCTTTCTTT. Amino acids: CASTAPDRVNTEAFF. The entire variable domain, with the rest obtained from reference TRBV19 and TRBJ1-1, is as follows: DGGITQSPKYLFRKEGQNVTLSCEQNLNHDAMYWYRQDPGQGLRLIYYSQIVNDFQKGDIAEGYSVSREKKESFPLTVTSAQKNPTAFYLCASTAPDRVNTEAFFGQGTRLTVV.

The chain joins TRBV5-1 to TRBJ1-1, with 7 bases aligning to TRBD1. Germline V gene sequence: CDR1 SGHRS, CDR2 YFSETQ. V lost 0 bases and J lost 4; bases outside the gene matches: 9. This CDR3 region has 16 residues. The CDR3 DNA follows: TGCGCCAGCAGCTTGGAAGCCCGGGCAGGGGGCACTGAAGCTTTCTTT. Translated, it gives CASSLEARAGGTEAFF. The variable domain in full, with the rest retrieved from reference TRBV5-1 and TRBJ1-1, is KAGVTQTPRYLIKTRGQQVTLSCSPISGHRSVSWYQQTPGQGLQFLFEYFSETQRNKGNFPGRFSGRQFSNSRSEMNVSTLELGDSALYLCASSLEARAGGTEAFFGQGTRLTVV.

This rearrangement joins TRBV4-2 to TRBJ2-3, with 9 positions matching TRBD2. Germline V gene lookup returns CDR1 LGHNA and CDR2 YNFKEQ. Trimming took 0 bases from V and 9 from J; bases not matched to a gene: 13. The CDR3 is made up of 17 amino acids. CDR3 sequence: CASSQDATSGSSRTQYF. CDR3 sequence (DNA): TGTGCCAGCAGCCAAGACGCGACTAGCGGTAGTAGTCGGACGCAGTATTTT.

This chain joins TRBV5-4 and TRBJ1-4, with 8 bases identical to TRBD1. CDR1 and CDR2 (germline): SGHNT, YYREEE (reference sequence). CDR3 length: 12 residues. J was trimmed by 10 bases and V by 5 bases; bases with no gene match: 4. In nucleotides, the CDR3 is TGTGCCAGCAGTCCAACAGGGGGAAAACTGTTTTTT. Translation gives CASSPTGGKLFF.

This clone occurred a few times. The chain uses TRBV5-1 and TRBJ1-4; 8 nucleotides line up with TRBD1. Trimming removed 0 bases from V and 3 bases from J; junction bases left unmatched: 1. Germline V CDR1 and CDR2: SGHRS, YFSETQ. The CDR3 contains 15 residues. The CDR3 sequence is CASSLEQGANEKLFF. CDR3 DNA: TGCGCCAGCAGCTTGGAACAGGGGGCTAATGAAAAACTGTTTTTT.

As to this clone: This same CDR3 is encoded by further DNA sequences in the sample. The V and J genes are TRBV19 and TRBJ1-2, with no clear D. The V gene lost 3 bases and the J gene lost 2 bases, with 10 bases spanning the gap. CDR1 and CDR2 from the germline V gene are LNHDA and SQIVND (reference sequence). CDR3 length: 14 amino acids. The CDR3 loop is CASSIGTENYGYTF. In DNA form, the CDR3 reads TGTGCCAGTAGTATTGGTACAGAGAACTATGGCTACACCTTC.

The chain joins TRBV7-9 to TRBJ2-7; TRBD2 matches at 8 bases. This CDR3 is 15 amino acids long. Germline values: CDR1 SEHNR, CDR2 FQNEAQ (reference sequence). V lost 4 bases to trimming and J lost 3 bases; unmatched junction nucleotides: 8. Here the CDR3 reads CASSSPGLVDYEQYF. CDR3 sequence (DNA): TGTGCCAGCAGCTCCCCGGGACTAGTCGACTACGAGCAGTACTTC.

The CDR3 spells CARSFYAGYGYTF. The CDR3 region has the DNA TGTGCCAGAAGCTTTTATGCAGGCTATGGCTACACCTTC. V is TRBV5-3 and J is TRBJ1-2; no reliable D call. TRBV5-3 qualifies as an ORF whose function is uncertain. Trimming removed 2 bases from V and 4 bases from J, with 9 bases in between. There are 13 residues in the CDR3.

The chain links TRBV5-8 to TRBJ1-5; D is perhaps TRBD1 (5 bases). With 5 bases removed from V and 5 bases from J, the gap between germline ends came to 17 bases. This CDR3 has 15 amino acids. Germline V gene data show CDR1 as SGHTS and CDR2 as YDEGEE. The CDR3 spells CASSFGTAAYQPQHF. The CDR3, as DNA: TGTGCCAGCAGTTTCGGGACGGCCGCCTATCAGCCCCAGCATTTT.

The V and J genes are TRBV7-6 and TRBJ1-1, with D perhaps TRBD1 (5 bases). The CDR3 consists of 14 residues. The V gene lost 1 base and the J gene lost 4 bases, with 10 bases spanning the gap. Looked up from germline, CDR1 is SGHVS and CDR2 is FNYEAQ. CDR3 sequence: CASSLDRQFTEAFF. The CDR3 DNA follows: TGTGCCAGCAGCTTAGACCGACAGTTCACTGAAGCTTTCTTT.

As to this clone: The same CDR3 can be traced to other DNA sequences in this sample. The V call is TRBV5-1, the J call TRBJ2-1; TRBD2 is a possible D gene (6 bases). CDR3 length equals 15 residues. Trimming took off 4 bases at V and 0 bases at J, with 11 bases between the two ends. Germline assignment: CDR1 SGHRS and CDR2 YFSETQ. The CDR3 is CASSLASASYNEQFF. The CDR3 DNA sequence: TGCGCCAGCAGCCTAGCGAGCGCCTCCTACAATGAGCAGTTCTTC. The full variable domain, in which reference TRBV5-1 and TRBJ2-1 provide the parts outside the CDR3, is KAGVTQTPRYLIKTRGQQVTLSCSPISGHRSVSWYQQTPGQGLQFLFEYFSETQRNKGNFPGRFSGRQFSNSRSEMNVSTLELGDSALYLCASSLASASYNEQFFGPGTRLTVL.